This passage covers 14 T cell receptor beta chains from one sample sequenced in a study of T cell clonotyping in hematopoietic cell transplantation. Generated by immunoSEQ multiplex PCR, the TCRdb table keeps only in-frame clones and is missing some. The sample records about 36,000 clones, 90% to 95% being singletons. Noted time point: recipient sample about 28 days before transplant, after cytoreduction. Here the sequenced sample was peripheral blood mononuclear cells, taken before stem cell transplant. The receptors shown here come from a man between 35 and 55 years old with chronic myeloid leukemia. Some clones in this sample may be carry-over from other donors' samples.

CDR3 protein: CASRITGTLNEKLFF. The CDR3 bases are TGTGCCAGCAGAATTACAGGGACCCTTAATGAAAAACTGTTTTTT. The chain uses TRBV2 and TRBJ1-4, with a weak D call TRBD1 (6 bases). The germline V and J ends were trimmed by 6 bases and 4 bases, with 15 bases remaining between them. The CDR3 spans 15 residues. CDR1 SNHLY and CDR2 FYNNEI come from the germline V gene.

The chain recombines TRBV2 with TRBJ2-2; 14 bases agree with TRBD2. The CDR3 loop spans 18 amino acids. Germline assignment: CDR1 SNHLY and CDR2 FYNNEI. J gave up 2 bases and V 7 bases, and 9 bases lay outside the gene matches. The CDR3 DNA reads TGTGCCAGCATTAGAACCGGGACTAGCGGGGGTAACACCGGGGAGCTGTTTTTT. Translation: CASIRTGTSGGNTGELFF.

The chain couples TRBV10-3 to TRBJ2-7, with 9 bases that match TRBD1. This CDR3 contains 17 residues. Germline-derived CDR1 and CDR2 are ENHRY and SYGVKD. Trimming at V came to 3 bases and at J to 2 bases, leaving 11 bases not matched to a gene. CDR3 in amino acids: CAISESLGGTGTYEQYF. CDR3 nucleotides: TGTGCCATCAGTGAATCTTTAGGCGGGACAGGGACCTACGAGCAGTACTTC.

This clone appeared a single time. Additional DNA sequences in this sample encode the identical CDR3. The CDR3 is CASSQDRGQPQHF. The CDR3 DNA reads as TGCGCCAGCAGCCAAGATCGAGGGCAGCCCCAGCATTTT. V gene TRBV4-3 combines with J gene TRBJ1-5, with D unclear. V was trimmed by 0 bases and J by 7 bases, leaving 7 bases between them. The CDR3 totals 13 residues. The germline CDR1 and CDR2 sequences are LGHNA and YSLEER.

CDR3 sequence reads: CASSFLTGPGNTIYF. In DNA form, the CDR3 reads TGTGCCAGCAGTTTCCTAACGGGCCCGGGAAACACCATATATTTT. This sequence joins TRBV7-9 and TRBJ1-3; no clear D gene. V lost 6 bases and J 4 bases, leaving 16 bases between the germline ends. The germline CDR1 and CDR2 sequences are SEHNR and FQNEAQ (reference sequence). The CDR3 length is 15 residues.

The V call is TRBV11-3, the J call TRBJ1-2; D not certain. Per germline, CDR1 SGHNT and CDR2 YENEEA. CDR3 length: 18 residues. Trimming pared 0 bases from V and 3 bases from J, leaving 20 bases between. The CDR3 region is CASSLDRGLGGRDYGYTF. The CDR3 nucleotides read TGTGCCAGCAGCTTAGATCGGGGATTGGGAGGGCGCGACTATGGCTACACCTTC. The whole variable domain, remainder taken from reference TRBV11-3 and TRBJ1-2, is EAGVVQSPRYKIIEKKQPVAFWCNPISGHNTLYWYLQNLGQGPELLIRYENEEAVDDSQLPKDRFSAERLKGVDSTLKIQPAELGDSAVYLCASSLDRGLGGRDYGYTFGSGTRLTVV.

The gene calls are TRBV14 and TRBJ1-6, with a tentative D call TRBD1 (6 bases). Germline values: CDR1 SGHDN, CDR2 FVKESK. This CDR3 contains 13 residues. V lost 6 bases, J lost 8 bases, and 11 bases lay in between. In nucleotides, the CDR3 is TGTGCCAGCAGTCCCCGGACAGATTCACCCCTCCACTTT. Its protein is CASSPRTDSPLHF.

This rearrangement joins TRBV7-9 to TRBJ1-1; D is unclear. Germline-derived CDR1 and CDR2 are SEHNR and FQNEAQ (reference sequence). V was clipped by 6 bases and J by 6 bases, with 11 bases between them. The CDR3 sequence is 12 residues long. As DNA, the CDR3 is TGTGCCAGCAGTTTCCCTATGCCTGAAGCTTTCTTT. It yields the protein CASSFPMPEAFF. The variable domain in full, with the rest retrieved from reference TRBV7-9 and TRBJ1-1, is DTGVSQNPRHKITKRGQNVTFRCDPISEHNRLYWYRQTLGQGPEFLTYFQNEAQLEKSRLLSDRFSAERPKGSFSTLEIQRTEQGDSAMYLCASSFPMPEAFFGQGTRLTVV.

The chain employs TRBV11-3 and TRBJ2-7; maybe TRBD2 (5 bases). CDR1 is SGHNT, CDR2 YENEEA, per germline. The CDR3 totals 14 residues. Between the trimmed V and J ends, which lost 3 bases and 0 bases, there was a span of 9 bases. The CDR3 spells CASSLGSSSYEQYF. Written as DNA, the CDR3 is TGTGCCAGCAGCTTGGGGAGTAGCTCCTACGAGCAGTACTTC.

The table lists this clone with a count of one. The chain is built from TRBV10-2 and TRBJ2-3; 9 bases are a match to TRBD2. The CDR3 is 16 residues long. Germline assignment: CDR1 WSHSY and CDR2 SAAADI. V shed 8 bases, J shed 0 bases, and the junction held 9 bases outside the gene matches. The CDR3 here is CASFDAGGPSTDTQYF. CDR3 sequence (DNA): TGCGCCAGCTTTGACGCGGGGGGGCCGAGCACAGATACGCAGTATTTT.

This rearrangement joins TRBV19 to TRBJ1-5; perhaps TRBD1 as D (5 bases). The CDR3 loop spans 17 amino acids. The germline gives CDR1 LNHDA, CDR2 SQIVND (reference sequence). V was clipped by 5 bases and J by 6 bases, with 23 bases between them. The CDR3 region is CASSAKPGPLGGQPQHF. Written as DNA, the CDR3 is TGTGCCAGTAGTGCCAAACCGGGACCCCTGGGAGGTCAGCCCCAGCATTTT.

This rearrangement joins TRBV5-4 to TRBJ2-7; 10 bases are shared with TRBD1. Per germline, CDR1 SGHNT and CDR2 YYREEE (reference sequence). The junction had 12 bases not matched to a gene; V was cut back by 5 bases and J by 7 bases. The CDR3 contains 15 residues. CDR3 DNA: TGTGCCAGCAGGCCGGACAGGGGGGCGACCAGGGAGCAGTACTTC. Translating it yields CASRPDRGATREQYF.

The rearrangement joins TRBV6-5 to TRBJ2-5; D ambiguous. Germline values: CDR1 MNHEY, CDR2 SVGAGI. The CDR3 is 13 residues long. V was pared by 6 bases and J by 2 bases, with 10 bases between. CDR3 nucleotide sequence: TGTGCCAGCAGCCCCCGGGCACAAGAGACCCAGTACTTC. This encodes CASSPRAQETQYF.

This chain connects TRBV5-8 to TRBJ2-7; TRBD1 agrees at 12 bases. This CDR3 spans 14 amino acids. The ends lost 4 bases at V and 7 bases at J; junction bases unmatched: 6. Germline-derived CDR1 and CDR2 are SGHTS and YDEGEE. CDR3 residues: CASSLGQGAREQYF. In nucleotides, the CDR3 is TGTGCCAGCAGCCTGGGACAGGGGGCAAGAGAGCAGTACTTC.